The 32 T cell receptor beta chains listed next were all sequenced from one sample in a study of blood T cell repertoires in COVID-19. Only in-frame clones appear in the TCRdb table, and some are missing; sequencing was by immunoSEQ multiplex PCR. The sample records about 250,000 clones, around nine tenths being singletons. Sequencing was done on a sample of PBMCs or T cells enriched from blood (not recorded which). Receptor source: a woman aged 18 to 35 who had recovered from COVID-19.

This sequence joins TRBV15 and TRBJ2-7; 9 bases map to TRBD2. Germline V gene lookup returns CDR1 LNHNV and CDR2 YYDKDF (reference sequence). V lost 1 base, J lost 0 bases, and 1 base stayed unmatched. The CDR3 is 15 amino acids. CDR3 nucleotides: TGTGCCACCAGCAGAGGTAGCGGGAGCTCCTACGAGCAGTACTTC. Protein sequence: CATSRGSGSSYEQYF.

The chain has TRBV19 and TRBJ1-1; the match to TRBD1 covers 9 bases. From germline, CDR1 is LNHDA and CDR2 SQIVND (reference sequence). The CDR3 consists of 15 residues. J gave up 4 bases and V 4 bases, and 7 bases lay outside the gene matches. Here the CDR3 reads CASSRRQGVGTEAFF. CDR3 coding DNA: TGTGCCAGTAGTAGGAGACAGGGGGTCGGCACTGAAGCTTTCTTT. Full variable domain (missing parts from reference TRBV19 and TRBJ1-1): DGGITQSPKYLFRKEGQNVTLSCEQNLNHDAMYWYRQDPGQGLRLIYYSQIVNDFQKGDIAEGYSVSREKKESFPLTVTSAQKNPTAFYLCASSRRQGVGTEAFFGQGTRLTVV.

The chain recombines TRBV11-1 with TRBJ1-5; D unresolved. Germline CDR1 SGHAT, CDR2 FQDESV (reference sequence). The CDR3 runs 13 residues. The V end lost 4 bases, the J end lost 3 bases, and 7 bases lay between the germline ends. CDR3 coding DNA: TGTGCCAGCAGCTACAGTGTCAATCAGCCCCAGCATTTT. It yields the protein CASSYSVNQPQHF. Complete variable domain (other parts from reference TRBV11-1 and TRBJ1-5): EAEVAQSPRYKITEKSQAVAFWCDPISGHATLYWYRQILGQGPELLVQFQDESVVDDSQLPKDRFSAERLKGVDSTLKIQPAELGDSAMYLCASSYSVNQPQHFGDGTRLSIL.

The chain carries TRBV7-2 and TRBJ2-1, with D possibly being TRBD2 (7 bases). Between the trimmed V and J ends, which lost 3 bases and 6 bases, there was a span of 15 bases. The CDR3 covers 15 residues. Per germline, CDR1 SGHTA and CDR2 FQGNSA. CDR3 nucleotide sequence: TGTGCCAGCAGCTTTAGGGGGGGCCGGGGCAATGAGCAGTTCTTC. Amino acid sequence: CASSFRGGRGNEQFF.

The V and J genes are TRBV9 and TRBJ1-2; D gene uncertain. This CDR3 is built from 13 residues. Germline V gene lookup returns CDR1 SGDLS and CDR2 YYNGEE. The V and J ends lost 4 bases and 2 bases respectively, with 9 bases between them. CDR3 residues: CASSSRINYGYTF. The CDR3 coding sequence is TGTGCCAGCAGCTCCCGTATCAACTATGGCTACACCTTC.

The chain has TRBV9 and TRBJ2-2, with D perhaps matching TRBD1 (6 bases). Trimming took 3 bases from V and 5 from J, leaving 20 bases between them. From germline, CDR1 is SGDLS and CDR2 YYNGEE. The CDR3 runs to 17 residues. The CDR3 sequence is CASSGEQGRRSTGELFF. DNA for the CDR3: TGTGCCAGCAGCGGAGAACAGGGCCGTCGCAGTACCGGGGAGCTGTTTTTT.

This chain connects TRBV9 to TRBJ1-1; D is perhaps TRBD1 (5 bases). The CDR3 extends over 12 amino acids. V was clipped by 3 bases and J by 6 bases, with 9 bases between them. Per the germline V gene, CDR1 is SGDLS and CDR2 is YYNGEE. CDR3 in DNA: TGTGCCAGCAGCGCCCAGGGTGCTGAAGCTTTCTTT. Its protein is CASSAQGAEAFF.

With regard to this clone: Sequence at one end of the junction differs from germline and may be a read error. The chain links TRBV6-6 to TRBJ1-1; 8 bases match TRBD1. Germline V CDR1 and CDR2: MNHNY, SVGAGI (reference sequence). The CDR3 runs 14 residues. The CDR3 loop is CASTYRGGNTEAFF. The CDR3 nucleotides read TGTGCCAGCACTTACAGGGGGGGGAACACTGAAGCTTTCTTT.

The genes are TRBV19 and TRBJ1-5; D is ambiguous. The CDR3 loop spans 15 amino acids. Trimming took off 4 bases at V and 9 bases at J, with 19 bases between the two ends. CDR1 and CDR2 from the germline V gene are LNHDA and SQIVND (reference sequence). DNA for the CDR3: TGTGCCAGTAGTAGCTACACGGGTACTTGGGTGCCCCAGCATTTT. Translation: CASSSYTGTWVPQHF.

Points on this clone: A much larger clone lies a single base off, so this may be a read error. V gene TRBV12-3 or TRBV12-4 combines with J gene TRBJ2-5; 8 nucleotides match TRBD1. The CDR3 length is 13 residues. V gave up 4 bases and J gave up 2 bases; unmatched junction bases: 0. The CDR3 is CASSYRGQETQYF. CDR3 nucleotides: TGTGCCAGCAGTTACAGGGGGCAAGAGACCCAGTACTTC.

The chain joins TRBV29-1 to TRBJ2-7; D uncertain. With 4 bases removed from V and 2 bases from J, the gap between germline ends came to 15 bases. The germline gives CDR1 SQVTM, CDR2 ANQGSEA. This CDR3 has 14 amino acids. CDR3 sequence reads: CSVGLVSFTYEQYF. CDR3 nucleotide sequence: TGCAGCGTTGGTCTGGTTAGCTTCACCTACGAGCAGTACTTC.

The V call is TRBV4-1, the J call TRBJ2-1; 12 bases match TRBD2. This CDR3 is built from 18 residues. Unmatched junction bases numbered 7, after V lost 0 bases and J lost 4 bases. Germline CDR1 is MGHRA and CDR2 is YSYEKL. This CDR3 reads CASSQDWLAGGLYNEQFF. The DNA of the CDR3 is TGCGCCAGCAGCCAAGATTGGCTAGCGGGGGGGCTGTACAATGAGCAGTTCTTC.

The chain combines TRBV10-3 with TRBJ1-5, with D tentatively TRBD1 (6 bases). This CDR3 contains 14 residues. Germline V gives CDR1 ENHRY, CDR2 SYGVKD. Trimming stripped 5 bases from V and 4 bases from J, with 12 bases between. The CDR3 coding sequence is TGTGCCATCAGTTATGGGGGGGCGAATCAGCCCCAGCATTTT. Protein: CAISYGGANQPQHF.

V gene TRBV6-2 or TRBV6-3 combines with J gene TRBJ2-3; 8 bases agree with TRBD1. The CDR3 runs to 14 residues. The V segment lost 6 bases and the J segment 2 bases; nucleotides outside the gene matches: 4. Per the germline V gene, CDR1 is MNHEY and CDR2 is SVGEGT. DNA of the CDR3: TGTGCCAGCAGCCGACAGGGGCCCACAGATACGCAGTATTTT. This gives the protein CASSRQGPTDTQYF.

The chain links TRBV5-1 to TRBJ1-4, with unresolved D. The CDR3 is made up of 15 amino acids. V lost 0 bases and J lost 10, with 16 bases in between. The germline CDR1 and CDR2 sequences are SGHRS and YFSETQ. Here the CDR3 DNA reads TGCGCCAGCAGCTTGGTAGAGGCCCTTGATGGAAAACTGTTTTTT. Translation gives CASSLVEALDGKLFF.

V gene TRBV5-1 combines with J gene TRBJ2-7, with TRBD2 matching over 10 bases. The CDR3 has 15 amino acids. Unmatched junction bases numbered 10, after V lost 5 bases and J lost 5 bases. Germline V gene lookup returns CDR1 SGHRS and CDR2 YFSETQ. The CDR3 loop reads CASRGRASGRHEQYF. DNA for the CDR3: TGCGCCAGCAGGGGTAGGGCTAGCGGGAGACACGAGCAGTACTTC.

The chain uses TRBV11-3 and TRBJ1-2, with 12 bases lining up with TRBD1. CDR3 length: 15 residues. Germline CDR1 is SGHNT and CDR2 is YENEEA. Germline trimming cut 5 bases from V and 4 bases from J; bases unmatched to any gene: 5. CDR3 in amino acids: CASSRGTGGRYGYTF. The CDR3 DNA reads TGTGCCAGCAGCAGGGGGACAGGGGGCCGCTATGGCTACACCTTC.

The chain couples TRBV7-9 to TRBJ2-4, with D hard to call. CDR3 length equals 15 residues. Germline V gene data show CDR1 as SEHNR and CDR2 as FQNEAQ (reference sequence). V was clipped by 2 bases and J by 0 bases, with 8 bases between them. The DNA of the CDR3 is TGTGCCAGCAGCTTAACTGAGCTAGCCAAAAACATTCAGTACTTC. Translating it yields CASSLTELAKNIQYF.

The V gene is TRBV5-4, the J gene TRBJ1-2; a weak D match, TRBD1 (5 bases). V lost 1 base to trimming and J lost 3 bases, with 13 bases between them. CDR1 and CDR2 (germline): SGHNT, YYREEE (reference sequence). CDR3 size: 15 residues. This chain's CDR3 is CASSLPQGKDYGYTF. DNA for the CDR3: TGTGCCAGCAGCTTGCCCCAGGGAAAAGACTATGGCTACACCTTC.

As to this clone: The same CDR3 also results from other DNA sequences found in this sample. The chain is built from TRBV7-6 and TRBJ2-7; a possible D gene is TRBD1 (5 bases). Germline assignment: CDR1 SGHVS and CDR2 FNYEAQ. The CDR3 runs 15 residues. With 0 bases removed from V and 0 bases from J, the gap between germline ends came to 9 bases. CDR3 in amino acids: CASSLAADSSYEQYF. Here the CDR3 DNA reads TGTGCCAGCAGCTTAGCGGCCGACAGCTCCTACGAGCAGTACTTC.

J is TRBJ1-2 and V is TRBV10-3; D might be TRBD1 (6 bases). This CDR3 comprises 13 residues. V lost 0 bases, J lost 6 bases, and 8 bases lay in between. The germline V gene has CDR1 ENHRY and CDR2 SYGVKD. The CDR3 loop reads CAISESKGDGYTF. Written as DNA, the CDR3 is TGTGCCATCAGTGAGTCGAAGGGGGATGGCTACACCTTC.

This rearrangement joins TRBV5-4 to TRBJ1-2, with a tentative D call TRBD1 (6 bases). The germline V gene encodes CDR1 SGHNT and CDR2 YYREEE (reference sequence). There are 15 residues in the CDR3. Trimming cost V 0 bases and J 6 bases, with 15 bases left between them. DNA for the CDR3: TGTGCCAGCAGCTTGGTTCCGTGGACAGCTGATGGCTACACCTTC. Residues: CASSLVPWTADGYTF.

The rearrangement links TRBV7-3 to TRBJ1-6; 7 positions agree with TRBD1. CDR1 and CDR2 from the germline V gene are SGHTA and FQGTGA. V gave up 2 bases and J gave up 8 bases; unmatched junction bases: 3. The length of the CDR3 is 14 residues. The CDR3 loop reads CASSLVQGDSPLHF. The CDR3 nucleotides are TGTGCCAGCAGCTTAGTCCAGGGGGATTCACCCCTCCACTTT.

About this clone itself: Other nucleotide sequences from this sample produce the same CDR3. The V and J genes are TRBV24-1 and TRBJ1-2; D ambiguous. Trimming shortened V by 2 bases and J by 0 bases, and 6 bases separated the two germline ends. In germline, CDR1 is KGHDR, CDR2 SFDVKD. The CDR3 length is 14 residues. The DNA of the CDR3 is TGTGCCACCAGTGATTGGGCGACTAACTATGGCTACACCTTC. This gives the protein CATSDWATNYGYTF.

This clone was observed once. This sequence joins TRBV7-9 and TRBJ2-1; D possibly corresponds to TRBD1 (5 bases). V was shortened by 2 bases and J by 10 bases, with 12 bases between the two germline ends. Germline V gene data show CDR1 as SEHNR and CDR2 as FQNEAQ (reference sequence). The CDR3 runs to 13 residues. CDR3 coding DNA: TGTGCCAGCAGCTTAACAGGCCCTGGAGAGCAGTTCTTC. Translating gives CASSLTGPGEQFF.

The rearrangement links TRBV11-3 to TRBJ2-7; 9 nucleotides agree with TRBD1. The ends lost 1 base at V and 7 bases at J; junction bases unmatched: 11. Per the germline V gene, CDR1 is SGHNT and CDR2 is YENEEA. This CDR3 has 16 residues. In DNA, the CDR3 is TGTGCCAGCAGCTTAGGGTTTGAACAGGGGGCGAGAGAGCAGTACTTC. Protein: CASSLGFEQGAREQYF.

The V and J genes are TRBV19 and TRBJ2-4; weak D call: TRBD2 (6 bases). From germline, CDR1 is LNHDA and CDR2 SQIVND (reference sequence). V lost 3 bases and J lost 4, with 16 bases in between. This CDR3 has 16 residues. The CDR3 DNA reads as TGTGCCAGTAGTATTTGGGATCCGGGAGCTAAAAACATTCAGTACTTC. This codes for CASSIWDPGAKNIQYF.

The CDR3 sequence is CATSEGGQGDYGYTF. The CDR3 bases are TGTGCCACCAGTGAGGGGGGACAGGGGGACTATGGCTACACCTTC. V is TRBV24-1 and J is TRBJ1-2; 11 positions match TRBD1. The V and J ends lost 4 bases and 3 bases, in that order; junction bases with no gene match: 3. Germline V lookup: CDR1 KGHDR, CDR2 SFDVKD. The CDR3 consists of 15 residues.

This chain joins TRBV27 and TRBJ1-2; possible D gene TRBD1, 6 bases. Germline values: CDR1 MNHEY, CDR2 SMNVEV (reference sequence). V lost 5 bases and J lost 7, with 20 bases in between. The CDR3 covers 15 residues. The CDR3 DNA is TGTGCCAGCAGTCCCCACAGGGAGCGAATCCCTGGCTACACCTTC. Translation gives CASSPHRERIPGYTF.

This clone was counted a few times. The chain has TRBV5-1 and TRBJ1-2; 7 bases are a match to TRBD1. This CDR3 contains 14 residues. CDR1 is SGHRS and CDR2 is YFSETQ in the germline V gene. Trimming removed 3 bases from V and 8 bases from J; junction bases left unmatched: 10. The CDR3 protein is CASSSPTGPGGYTF. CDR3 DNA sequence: TGCGCCAGCAGCTCGCCGACAGGGCCGGGGGGCTACACCTTC.

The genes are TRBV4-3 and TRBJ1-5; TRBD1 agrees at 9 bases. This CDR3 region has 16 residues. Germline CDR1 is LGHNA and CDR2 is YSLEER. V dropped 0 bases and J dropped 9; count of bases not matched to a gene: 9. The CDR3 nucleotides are TGCGCCAGCAGCCAAGATATCGGGGGACAGGGTGGGCCCCAGCATTTT. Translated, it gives CASSQDIGGQGGPQHF.

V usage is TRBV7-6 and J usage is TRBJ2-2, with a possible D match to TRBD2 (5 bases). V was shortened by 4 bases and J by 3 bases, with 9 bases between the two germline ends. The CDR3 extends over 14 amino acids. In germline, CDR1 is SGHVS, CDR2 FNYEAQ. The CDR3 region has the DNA TGTGCCAGCAGCTCGGGATCTCACACCGGGGAGCTGTTTTTT. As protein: CASSSGSHTGELFF.